Listed here are 29 T cell receptor beta chains from one sample, sequenced in a study of beta chain features in type 1 diabetes. Study conclusions and caveats: TCRB CDR3 length was moderately but significantly reduced in all four CD4+ subsets of Type 1 diabetes patients.

Every isolated RNA sample was fully reverse transcribed, so sequencing captured expressed TCRB transcripts. Generated by immunoSEQ multiplex PCR, the TCRdb table keeps only in-frame clones and is missing some. The data hold about 230,000 clones, with approximately 16% observed a single time. Their target antigens are unknown. The sequencing sample was made of naive CD4+ T cells from blood. The receptors stem from a young man with type 1 diabetes.

A few counts support this clone. The CDR3 loop is CAISEGNEQFF. Written as DNA, the CDR3 is TGTGCCATCAGTGAGGGCAATGAGCAGTTCTTC. The rearrangement joins TRBV10-3 to TRBJ2-1; D unclear. The V gene lost 2 bases and the J gene lost 6 bases, with 2 bases spanning the gap. CDR1 is ENHRY, CDR2 SYGVKD, per germline. The CDR3 loop spans 11 amino acids.

This clone was found a few times. The chain employs TRBV20-1 and TRBJ2-1; no clear D. The CDR3 is 11 amino acids. Looked up from germline, CDR1 is DFQATT and CDR2 is SNEGSKA (reference sequence). DNA of the CDR3: TGCAGCGCCACCTCCTACAATGAGCAGTTCTTC. This translates into CSATSYNEQFF.

This clone has just a few counts. The V gene is TRBV7-2, the J gene TRBJ1-2, with 7 bases matching TRBD1. V gave up 3 bases and J gave up 8 bases; unmatched junction bases: 9. The CDR3 consists of 14 residues. Germline V gene sequence: CDR1 SGHTA, CDR2 FQGNSA. The CDR3 is CASSLDRTKGGYTF. The DNA for the CDR3 is TGTGCCAGCAGCTTGGACAGGACGAAGGGCGGCTACACCTTC. The full variable domain, completed using reference TRBV7-2 and TRBJ1-2, is GAGVSQSPSNKVTEKGKDVELRCDPISGHTALYWYRQSLGQGLEFLIYFQGNSAPDKSGLPSDRFSAERTGGSVSTLTIQRTQQEDSAVYLCASSLDRTKGGYTFGSGTRLTVV.

The rearrangement joins TRBV7-9 to TRBJ1-1, with TRBD1 matching 8 bases. The germline V gene encodes CDR1 SEHNR and CDR2 FQNEAQ (reference sequence). CDR3 length: 14 amino acids. The V gene end was trimmed by 5 bases and the J gene end by 1 base; junction bases not matched to a gene: 3. Here the CDR3 reads CASSQQGGNTEAFF. Written as DNA, the CDR3 is TGTGCCAGCAGCCAACAGGGGGGGAACACTGAAGCTTTCTTT.

This clone was seen only a few times. CDR3 nucleotides: TGCAGCGTCGCCACAGGGCCCGAGCAGTACTTC. As protein: CSVATGPEQYF. The V gene is TRBV29-1, the J gene TRBJ2-7; TRBD1 is a possible D gene (6 bases). The CDR3 spans 11 residues. The V gene lost 6 bases and the J gene lost 6 bases, with 12 bases spanning the gap. CDR1 is SQVTM, CDR2 ANQGSEA, per germline.

This clone occurred a few times. This chain joins TRBV19 and TRBJ1-1, with D tentatively TRBD1 (5 bases). Germline loops: CDR1 LNHDA, CDR2 SQIVND (reference sequence). The CDR3 is 14 amino acids. Trimming removed 5 bases at V and 7 bases at J, with 17 bases between. The CDR3, as DNA: TGTGCCAGTAGTCGTGGCAGGGATCTTGGTGAAGCTTTCTTT. Translation gives CASSRGRDLGEAFF. The full variable domain, rest sourced from reference TRBV19 and TRBJ1-1, is DGGITQSPKYLFRKEGQNVTLSCEQNLNHDAMYWYRQDPGQGLRLIYYSQIVNDFQKGDIAEGYSVSREKKESFPLTVTSAQKNPTAFYLCASSRGRDLGEAFFGQGTRLTVV.

This clone was seen only once. J is TRBJ2-6 and V is TRBV15, with D possibly matching TRBD2 (6 bases). Germline V gene data show CDR1 as LNHNV and CDR2 as YYDKDF (reference sequence). V was shortened by 0 bases and J by 0 bases, with 12 bases between the two germline ends. This CDR3 spans 18 amino acids. The CDR3 DNA reads as TGTGCCACCAGCAGAGATCTATCGGGAGACTCTGGGGCCAACGTCCTGACTTTC. Its protein is CATSRDLSGDSGANVLTF.

V and J are TRBV25-1 and TRBJ2-7; D is unclear. V lost 1 base to trimming and J lost 0 bases, with 10 bases between them. Germline V lookup: CDR1 MGHDK, CDR2 SYGVNS. The CDR3 covers 15 residues. In DNA, the CDR3 is TGTGCCAGCAGTGAATTGGCGGCTGACTCCTACGAGCAGTACTTC. This gives the protein CASSELAADSYEQYF.

This chain links TRBV28 with TRBJ2-5; D unresolved. The CDR3 covers 14 residues. CDR1 is MDHEN, CDR2 SYDVKM, per germline. V lost 4 bases and J lost 5, with 14 bases in between. DNA of the CDR3: TGTGCCAGCAGTTCCGATTTCTCCCAGGAGACCCAGTACTTC. Its translation: CASSSDFSQETQYF. The full variable domain, completed using reference TRBV28 and TRBJ2-5, is DVKVTQSSRYLVKRTGEKVFLECVQDMDHENMFWYRQDPGLGLRLIYFSYDVKMKEKGDIPEGYSVSREKKERFSLILESASTNQTSMYLCASSSDFSQETQYFGPGTRLLVL.

For this clone: This sample also contains other DNA sequences that code for the same CDR3. The CDR3 coding sequence is TGTGCCAGCAGCGTCGGGACTAGCGGGATATACGAGCAGTACTTC. It specifies CASSVGTSGIYEQYF. This chain uses TRBV9 with TRBJ2-7; 13 bases line up with TRBD2. Per germline, CDR1 SGDLS and CDR2 YYNGEE. J lost 4 bases, V lost 2 bases, and 3 bases had no gene match. The CDR3 is 15 residues long.

The chain links TRBV9 to TRBJ2-7; 8 bases are shared with TRBD1. The CDR3 is made up of 14 amino acids. Trimming cost V 4 bases and J 3 bases; bases outside gene matches: 6. Per germline, CDR1 SGDLS and CDR2 YYNGEE. This CDR3 is CASSLSDRVYEQYF. The CDR3 DNA follows: TGTGCCAGCAGCCTCTCGGACAGGGTCTACGAGCAGTACTTC.

This chain joins TRBV30 and TRBJ1-5, with TRBD1 as a possible D gene (6 bases). CDR1 and CDR2 (germline): GTSNPN, SVGIG (reference sequence). The ends were cut back, 6 bases at V and 3 bases at J, with 12 bases in the middle. This CDR3 is 13 amino acids long. The CDR3 region is CACQTGFNQPQHF. The CDR3 region has the DNA TGTGCCTGCCAGACAGGCTTCAATCAGCCCCAGCATTTT. Full variable domain (rest looked up from reference TRBV30 and TRBJ1-5): SQTIHQWPATLVQPVGSPLSLECTVEGTSNPNLYWYRQAAGRGLQLLFYSVGIGQISSEVPQNLSASRPQDRQFILSSKKLLLSDSGFYLCACQTGFNQPQHFGDGTRLSIL.

This clone has just a few counts. CDR3 amino acids: CASSSGTDPEAFF. DNA of the CDR3: TGTGCCAGCAGTTCCGGGACGGACCCTGAAGCTTTCTTT. This rearrangement joins TRBV28 to TRBJ1-1; maybe TRBD1 (5 bases). The germline CDR1 and CDR2 sequences are MDHEN and SYDVKM. The CDR3 consists of 13 residues. The ends were cut back, 4 bases at V and 6 bases at J, with 12 bases in the middle.

The gene calls are TRBV30 and TRBJ2-5; the D gene is possibly TRBD1 (5 bases). Per the germline V gene, CDR1 is GTSNPN and CDR2 is SVGIG (reference sequence). V was pared by 4 bases and J by 5 bases, with 14 bases between. The CDR3 length is 13 residues. CDR3 in DNA: TGTGCCTGGACCATCCAGGGATGGGAGACCCAGTACTTC. This codes for CAWTIQGWETQYF.

The J gene is TRBJ2-1, the V gene TRBV4-2; a possible D gene is TRBD2 (6 bases). Trimming removed 0 bases from V and 6 bases from J, with 12 bases in between. Germline assignment: CDR1 LGHNA and CDR2 YNFKEQ. The CDR3 runs to 15 residues. The CDR3 region is CASSQERENINEQFF. In nucleotides, the CDR3 is TGTGCCAGCAGCCAAGAACGGGAGAATATCAATGAGCAGTTCTTC.

J is TRBJ2-7 and V is TRBV4-1; D is perhaps TRBD1 (6 bases). Germline V lookup: CDR1 MGHRA, CDR2 YSYEKL. V was shortened by 0 bases and J by 0 bases, with 15 bases between the two germline ends. The CDR3 contains 17 residues. CDR3 sequence: CASSQELGHLSSYEQYF. CDR3 coding DNA: TGCGCCAGCAGCCAAGAATTGGGACATCTGAGCTCCTACGAGCAGTACTTC.

This clone has a handful of counts. This chain links TRBV7-9 with TRBJ2-5; TRBD2 agrees at 10 bases. Germline lookup yields CDR1 SEHNR and CDR2 FQNEAQ (reference sequence). V was pared by 1 base and J by 1 base, with 3 bases of the junction left unmatched. The CDR3 covers 16 residues. CDR3 in amino acids: CASSLGASGSQETQYF. CDR3 nucleotide sequence: TGTGCCAGCAGCTTAGGGGCTAGCGGGAGCCAAGAGACCCAGTACTTC.

The chain recombines TRBV7-2 with TRBJ2-7, with D perhaps matching TRBD1 (5 bases). Germline V lookup: CDR1 SGHTA, CDR2 FQGNSA. Trimming took off 0 bases at V and 3 bases at J, with 6 bases between the two ends. CDR3 length: 13 residues. DNA of the CDR3: TGTGCCAGCAGCTTAGCGGGGCGCTACGAGCAGTACTTC. Protein sequence: CASSLAGRYEQYF.

This clone came up a few times. This chain connects TRBV9 to TRBJ2-1; 9 nucleotides match TRBD1. Germline V gives CDR1 SGDLS, CDR2 YYNGEE. The J segment lost 3 bases and the V segment lost 4 bases, leaving 5 bases of the junction unmatched. This CDR3 comprises 15 residues. This CDR3 is CASSSRQGDYNEQFF. CDR3 DNA: TGTGCCAGCAGCTCCCGACAGGGGGACTACAATGAGCAGTTCTTC. Full variable domain (missing parts from reference TRBV9 and TRBJ2-1): DSGVTQTPKHLITATGQRVTLRCSPRSGDLSVYWYQQSLDQGLQFLIQYYNGEERAKGNILERFSAQQFPDLHSELNLSSLELGDSALYFCASSSRQGDYNEQFFGPGTRLTVL.

This clone was seen more than once but under ten times. The V and J genes are TRBV7-2 and TRBJ2-3; 11 bases align to TRBD2. The J segment lost 0 bases and the V segment lost 0 bases, leaving 5 bases of the junction unmatched. This CDR3 contains 18 residues. Per the germline V gene, CDR1 is SGHTA and CDR2 is FQGNSA. The CDR3, as DNA: TGTGCCAGCAGCTTAGCTGGGGCTAGCGGGAGGAGCACAGATACGCAGTATTTT. Translated: CASSLAGASGRSTDTQYF.

This clone was seen a handful of times. The V and J genes are TRBV9 and TRBJ2-4; no reliable D call. Trimming removed 0 bases from V and 2 bases from J, with 6 bases in between. Looked up from germline, CDR1 is SGDLS and CDR2 is YYNGEE. The CDR3 loop spans 14 amino acids. The CDR3 loop reads CASSVGRPKNIQYF. The CDR3 DNA sequence: TGTGCCAGCAGCGTAGGGAGACCCAAAAACATTCAGTACTTC.

This chain uses TRBV4-1 with TRBJ2-1; 8 bases map to TRBD1. The V gene end was trimmed by 3 bases and the J gene end by 15 bases; junction bases not matched to a gene: 4. This CDR3 has 11 residues. The germline CDR1 and CDR2 sequences are MGHRA and YSYEKL. In DNA, the CDR3 is TGCGCCAGCAGCCACGGACAGGGATGGTTCTTC. Translated: CASSHGQGWFF.

The DNA for the CDR3 is TGTGCCAGCAGCCAAGATGGGGGATTTAGCACCTACAATGAGCAGTTCTTC. It codes for CASSQDGGFSTYNEQFF. The chain combines TRBV14 with TRBJ2-1; tentatively, D is TRBD1 or TRBD2 (5 bases each). V lost 0 bases and J lost 2, with 14 bases in between. This CDR3 spans 17 amino acids. From germline, CDR1 is SGHDN and CDR2 FVKESK.

This chain joins TRBV4-3 and TRBJ2-5; D possibly uses TRBD1 or TRBD2 (5 bases each). The length of the CDR3 is 14 residues. Germline V gene data show CDR1 as LGHNA and CDR2 as YSLEER. Trimming removed 3 bases from V and 5 bases from J, with 13 bases in between. The CDR3 spells CASSHQVGEETQYF. CDR3 nucleotides: TGCGCCAGCAGCCACCAAGTAGGGGAGGAGACCCAGTACTTC.

This clone was picked up a small number of times. The gene calls are TRBV7-2 and TRBJ2-3, with D perhaps matching TRBD1 (6 bases). V lost 3 bases, J lost 2 bases, and 12 bases lay in between. The CDR3 totals 15 residues. The germline CDR1 and CDR2 sequences are SGHTA and FQGNSA. The CDR3 DNA is TGTGCCAGCAGCTTGGGGCAGGGGAACACAGATACGCAGTATTTT. It is translated as CASSLGQGNTDTQYF.

This clone was counted a few times. This sequence joins TRBV4-1 and TRBJ2-1; the D is unclear. The CDR3 runs 11 residues. The V gene's germline CDR1 is MGHRA and CDR2 YSYEKL. Trimming shortened V by 3 bases and J by 6 bases, and 3 bases separated the two germline ends. CDR3 loop: CASSQFNEQFF. The DNA for the CDR3 is TGCGCCAGCAGCCAGTTCAATGAGCAGTTCTTC.

This clone was seen a few times. The gene calls are TRBV10-2 and TRBJ1-2, with D unresolved. V gave up 5 bases and J gave up 7 bases, with 11 bases separating them. CDR1 and CDR2 (germline): WSHSY, SAAADI. This CDR3 is 12 amino acids long. DNA for the CDR3: TGCGCCAGCAGTCCCCGGGAAGTTGGCTACACCTTC. Amino acid sequence: CASSPREVGYTF.

With regard to this clone: The same CDR3 can be traced to other DNA sequences in this sample. The chain carries TRBV18 and TRBJ2-7; a possible D gene is TRBD1 (5 bases). CDR3 length: 14 residues. Germline-derived CDR1 and CDR2 are KGHSH and LQKENI. Trimming left V 2 bases short and J 1 base short, with 9 bases between. The CDR3 is CASSPGQGSYEQYF. The CDR3 region has the DNA TGTGCCAGCTCACCAGGCCAGGGATCCTACGAGCAGTACTTC.

This clone turned up a few times. V and J are TRBV7-9 and TRBJ2-3; possible D gene TRBD2, 6 bases. V was shortened by 6 bases and J by 5 bases, with 21 bases between the two germline ends. Per germline, CDR1 SEHNR and CDR2 FQNEAQ (reference sequence). The CDR3 runs to 16 residues. DNA of the CDR3: TGTGCCAGCAGTCCCGGACTAAGATCCACCCGAGATACGCAGTATTTT. Translated: CASSPGLRSTRDTQYF.